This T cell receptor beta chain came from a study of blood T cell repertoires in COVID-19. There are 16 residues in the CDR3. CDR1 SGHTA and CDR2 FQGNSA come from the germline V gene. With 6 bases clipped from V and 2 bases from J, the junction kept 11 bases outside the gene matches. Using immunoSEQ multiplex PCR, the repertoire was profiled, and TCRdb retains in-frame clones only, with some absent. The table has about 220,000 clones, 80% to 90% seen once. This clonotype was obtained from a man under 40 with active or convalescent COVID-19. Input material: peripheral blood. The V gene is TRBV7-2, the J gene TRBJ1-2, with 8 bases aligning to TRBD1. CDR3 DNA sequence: TGTGCCAGCAGTCCAGACAGGGGAGGTGGAAACTATGGCTACACCTTC. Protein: CASSPDRGGGNYGYTF.